This T cell receptor beta chain was obtained from a study of lymphopenia after photon versus proton radiotherapy. This clone has only one observation. The antigen remains unidentified. Method: immunoSEQ multiplex PCR; TCRdb's copy keeps in-frame clones and lacks some. The sample holds over 50,000 clones, around 88% seen once. General observations from the study: Post-nadir TCR diversity decline inversely tracked overall survival among those who died. Oligoclonal CD8+ Temra expansion after nadir drove photon patients' diversity drop. Photon-treated patients lost naive T cells and TCR diversity; proton-treated stayed stable. Survival link was tested only in deceased patients; proton benefit remains a possibility.

The CDR3 sequence is 16 residues long. Germline V lookup: CDR1 LGHNA, CDR2 YNFKEQ. J lost 4 bases, V lost 0 bases, and 2 bases had no gene match. The sequences come from peripheral blood, collected from a patient treated with photon-based radiotherapy. The TCR originated in a middle-aged man with gastric cancer. The chain employs TRBV4-2 and TRBJ2-5; TRBD2 aligns across 13 bases. The CDR3 is CASSQETSGGLETQYF. In DNA, the CDR3 is TGTGCCAGCAGCCAAGAGACTAGCGGGGGGTTAGAGACCCAGTACTTC.